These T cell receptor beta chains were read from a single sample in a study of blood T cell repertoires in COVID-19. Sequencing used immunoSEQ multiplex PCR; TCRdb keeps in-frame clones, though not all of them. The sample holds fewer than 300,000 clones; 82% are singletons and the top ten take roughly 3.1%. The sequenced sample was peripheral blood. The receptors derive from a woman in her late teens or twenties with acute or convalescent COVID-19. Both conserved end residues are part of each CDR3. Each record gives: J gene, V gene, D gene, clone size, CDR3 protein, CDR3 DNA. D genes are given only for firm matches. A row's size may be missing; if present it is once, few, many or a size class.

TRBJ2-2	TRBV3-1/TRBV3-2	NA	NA	CASSQAWGGGELFF	TGTGCCAGCAGCCAAGCTTGGGGAGGCGGGGAGCTGTTTTTT
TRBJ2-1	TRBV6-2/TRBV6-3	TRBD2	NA	CASSPPGLAGGLAYNEQFF	TGTGCCAGCAGTCCCCCGGGACTAGCGGGAGGTCTAGCCTACAATGAGCAGTTCTTC
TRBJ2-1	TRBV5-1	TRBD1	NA	CASSSGQGGGNEQFF	TGCGCCAGCAGCTCGGGACAGGGTGGTGGGAATGAGCAGTTCTTC
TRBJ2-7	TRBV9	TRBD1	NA	CASSVELCSGTGGDKYF	TGTGCCAGCAGCGTAGAGCTGTGCTCCGGGACAGGGGGCGACAAGTACTTC
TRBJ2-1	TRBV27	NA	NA	CASRQTVNEQFF	TGTGCCAGCAGACAGACGGTCAATGAGCAGTTCTTC
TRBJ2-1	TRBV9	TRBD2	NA	CASSVSGSSYNEQFF	TGTGCCAGCAGCGTAAGCGGGAGCTCCTACAATGAGCAGTTCTTC
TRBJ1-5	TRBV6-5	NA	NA	CASRGVGVVGQPQHF	TGTGCCAGCCGCGGGGTGGGGGTGGTTGGTCAGCCCCAGCATTTT
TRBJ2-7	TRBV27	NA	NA	CASSLDGRASYEQYF	TGTGCCAGCAGTTTAGACGGCAGGGCCTCCTACGAGCAGTACTTC
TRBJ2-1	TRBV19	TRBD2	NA	CASSTGTSGVQQFF	TGTGCCAGTAGTACCGGGACTAGCGGGGTCCAGCAGTTCTTC
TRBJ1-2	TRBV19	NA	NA	CASSISVFGGLNYGYTF	TGTGCCAGTAGTATTTCTGTCTTTGGGGGACTGAACTATGGCTACACCTTC
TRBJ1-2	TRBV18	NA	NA	CASSPWKGEGYGYTF	TGTGCCAGCTCACCATGGAAGGGAGAGGGCTATGGCTACACCTTC
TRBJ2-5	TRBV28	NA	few	CASSSPHSGFETQYF	TGTGCCAGCAGTTCCCCTCACTCAGGGTTCGAGACCCAGTACTTC
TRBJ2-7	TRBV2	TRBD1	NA	CASRDGTGWGEQYF	TGTGCCAGCAGAGACGGGACAGGGTGGGGCGAGCAGTACTTC
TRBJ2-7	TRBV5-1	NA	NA	CASSRDSYEQYF	TGCGCCAGCAGCCGCGACAGCTACGAGCAGTACTTC
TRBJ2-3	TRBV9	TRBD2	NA	CASSVDGGMTDTQYF	TGTGCCAGCAGCGTAGACGGGGGGATGACAGATACGCAGTATTTT
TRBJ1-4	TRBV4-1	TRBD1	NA	CASSQTGTGNEKLFF	TGCGCCAGCAGCCAGACCGGGACAGGGAATGAAAAACTGTTTTTT
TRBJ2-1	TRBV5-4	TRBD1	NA	CASSLVDRGLDEQFF	TGTGCCAGCAGCTTGGTGGACAGGGGCCTGGATGAGCAGTTCTTC
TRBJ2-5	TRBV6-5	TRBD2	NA	CASSPPGTRGAQYF	TGTGCCAGCAGTCCCCCGGGGACCCGGGGGGCCCAGTACTTC
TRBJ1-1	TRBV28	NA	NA	CASYIAVNTEAFF	TGTGCCAGCTACATTGCCGTAAACACTGAAGCTTTCTTT
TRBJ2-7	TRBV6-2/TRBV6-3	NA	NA	CASSYGGQSEQYF	TGTGCCAGCAGTTACGGTGGGCAGAGCGAGCAGTACTTC
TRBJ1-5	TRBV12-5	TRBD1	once	CASGLTGVQPQHF	TGTGCTAGTGGTTTGACAGGGGTTCAGCCCCAGCATTTT
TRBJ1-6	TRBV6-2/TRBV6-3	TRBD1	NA	CASSKGQGALSPLHF	TGTGCCAGCAGTAAGGGACAGGGGGCGCTTTCACCCCTCCACTTT
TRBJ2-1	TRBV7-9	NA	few	CASSLGPSSRGSYNEQFF	TGTGCCAGCAGCTTAGGCCCTAGCAGTCGTGGTTCCTACAATGAGCAGTTCTTC